This T cell receptor (beta chain) was captured in a study of blood T cell repertoires in COVID-19 (TCRdb year 2020). About the investigation overall: Samples covering the acute and convalescent phases of COVID-19 were provided by collaborators in the United States, Italy and Spain. Where available, HLA class I and class II types were obtained from metadata supplied by the sample provider rather than from assay-based typing. The samples were drawn from two sources: the first 160 participants of the ongoing ImmuneRACE study, and 1,000 to 1,500 subjects contributed by 6 global collaborators. The material from the prospective study consisted of cDNA or gDNA derived from T cells, B-cell-depleted T cells, or PBMCs. The repertoires were released in a freely available public database meant as a resource for research on the immune response to SARS-CoV-2. Deeply sampled blood TCRbeta repertoires from subjects exposed to, actively infected with, or recovered from COVID-19 were included in the dataset. Sample metadata almost always included a de-identified subject ID, COVID-19 status, age in years and sex.

Comment on this clone: There is no known antigen for this receptor. No base-level quality is on record; no much larger clone is a single base apart.

A second Seattle source provided samples from volunteer blood donors who had recovered from COVID-19. The collaborating institutions used their own protocols to collect whole blood in K2EDTA tubes. For TCRbeta analysis, collaborator samples were shipped as frozen whole blood, as isolated PBMCs, or as DNA extracted from either sample type. The CDR3 starts with the cysteine, ends with the phenylalanine, and has 17 residues. Only the CDR3 DNA is retained, 51 bases long and in frame from the first base. Germline trimming: 2 bases from V, 3 bases from J; junction bases outside gene matches: 13. CDR1 and CDR2, per the germline V gene, are SGHDN and FVKESK. TCRbeta CDR3 regions were amplified from genomic DNA by means of the immunoSEQ Assay, a bias-controlled multiplex PCR. For the original study's pipeline: The number of nucleated cells in each sample was estimated by amplification of reference gene primers within the assay. To quantify the absolute abundance of each unique TCRbeta CDR3 rearrangement, sequence reads were collapsed and filtered. For each sample, productive Simpson clonality was calculated as the square root of Simpson's diversity index across productive rearrangements. Here the immuneACCESS table is served through TCRdb, limited to in-frame sequences with V and J called. Missing clones are a known gap in these copies; in checked studies unresolved V genes cover under half, and the rest lacks a known reason. V and J calls and clone size are copied from that table; D and trimming were computed from the DNA. The sample yields a few hundred thousand clones; around 90% were counted once. Roughly 0.96% of the sample comes from the top ten.

The paper's findings and limits, for the study overall: How much clinical and demographic metadata was included differed by source and by participant, and the metadata was provided uncurated.

Sequencing was done on a sample of peripheral blood. This chain joins TRBV14 to TRBJ2-7, with TRBD2 identical over 7 junction bases. This clonotype was obtained from a woman aged 40 to 50 who had recovered from COVID-19. The CDR3 corresponds to CASSQSGATDILYEQYF. The DNA sequence is TGTGCCAGCAGCCAAAGCGGGGCGACGGACATCCTCTACGAGCAGTACTTC.